This TCR beta chain was identified during a study of T cells in Graves' hyperthyroidism and ophthalmopathy. CDR3 size: 18 residues. CDR1 is MNHNS and CDR2 is SASEGT in the germline V gene. V lost 1 base, J lost 9 bases, and 27 bases lay in between. RNA transcripts provided the source from which TCR beta CDR3 regions were amplified. During a first-round RT-PCR of the TCR CDR3, the HTBI primer set was used. TCRdb re-analysed the multiplex PCR reads in MiXCR, keeping a single row per CDR3 protein. The table has 350,000 or so distinct CDR3 sequences, about 15% seen once; the top ten hold approximately 35%. The sample holds a few counts of this clonotype.

The clonotype was recovered from a woman in her twenties or thirties with Graves' hyperthyroidism that later progressed to Graves' ophthalmopathy. The chain recombines TRBV6-1 with TRBJ1-1, with TRBD1 as a possible D gene (5 bases). Material: blood. DNA for the CDR3: TGTGCCAGCAGTGAAGAGGCAAGCTTAGACAGTTCAGTCTGGAAAGCTTTCTTT. This translates into CASSEEASLDSSVWKAFF.